The T cell receptor beta chain under discussion was sequenced for a study of CXCR3-negative and CXCR3-positive naive CD8 T cells. The study's findings and limits: CXCR3-expressing naive cells carried TRB CDR3s more hydrophobic than those of CXCR3-negative naive cells.

UMI-labeled 5' RACE TRB cDNA libraries were prepared from the cells. TCRdb processed the 5' RACE reads again and assigns one entry to each CDR3 protein, with no DNA. Its table lists 75,000 to 100,000 distinct CDR3 sequences. This CDR3 has 18 residues. Germline V lookup: CDR1 LNHNV, CDR2 YYDKDF (reference sequence). Turning to this clonotype: Its cognate antigen is unknown.

The rearrangement uses TRBV15 and TRBJ2-1; TCRdb indicates TRBD1, and absent DNA this call remains unverified. The sequenced material came from naive CXCR3+ CD8+ T cells from blood. Noted subset: CD45RO-CCR7+CD27+CD95- naive CD8+ T cells expressing CXCR3 (TNR3+). This receptor was taken from a human donor in good health. Some clones in this sample may be carry-over from other donors' samples. This CDR3 is CATSRDPTGADIYNEQFF.